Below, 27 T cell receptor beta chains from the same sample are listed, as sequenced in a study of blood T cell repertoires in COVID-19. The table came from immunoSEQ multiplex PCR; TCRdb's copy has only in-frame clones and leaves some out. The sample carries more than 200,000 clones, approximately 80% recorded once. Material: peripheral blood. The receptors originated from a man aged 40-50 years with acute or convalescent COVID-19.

The CDR3 spells CASSPGVETQYF. Written as DNA, the CDR3 is TGTGCCAGTAGTCCGGGTGTGGAGACCCAGTACTTC. The genes are TRBV19 and TRBJ2-5; D is unresolved. The CDR3 loop spans 12 amino acids. V lost 5 bases and J lost 5, with 9 bases in between. The germline CDR1 and CDR2 sequences are LNHDA and SQIVND (reference sequence).

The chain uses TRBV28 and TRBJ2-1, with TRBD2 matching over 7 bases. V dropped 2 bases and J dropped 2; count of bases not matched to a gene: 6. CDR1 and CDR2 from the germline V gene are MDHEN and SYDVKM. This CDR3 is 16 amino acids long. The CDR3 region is CASSLNAGETYNEQFF. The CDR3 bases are TGTGCCAGCAGTTTAAACGCGGGAGAAACCTACAATGAGCAGTTCTTC.

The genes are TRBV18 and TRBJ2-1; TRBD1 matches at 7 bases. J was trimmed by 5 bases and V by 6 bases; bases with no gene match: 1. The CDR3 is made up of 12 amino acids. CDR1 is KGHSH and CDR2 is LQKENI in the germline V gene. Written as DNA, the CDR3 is TGTGCCAGCTCTGGGACAGACAATGAGCAGTTCTTC. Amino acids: CASSGTDNEQFF. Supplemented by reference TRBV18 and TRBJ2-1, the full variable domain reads NAGVMQNPRHLVRRRGQEARLRCSPMKGHSHVYWYRQLPEEGLKFMVYLQKENIIDESGMPKERFSAEFPKEGPSILRIQQVVRGDSAAYFCASSGTDNEQFFGPGTRLTVL.

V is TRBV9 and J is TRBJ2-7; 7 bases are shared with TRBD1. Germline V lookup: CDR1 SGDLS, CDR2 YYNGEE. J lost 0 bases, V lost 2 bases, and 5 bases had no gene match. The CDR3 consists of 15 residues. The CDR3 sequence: CASSVGQATSYEQYF. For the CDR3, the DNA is TGTGCCAGCAGCGTCGGACAGGCGACCTCCTACGAGCAGTACTTC.

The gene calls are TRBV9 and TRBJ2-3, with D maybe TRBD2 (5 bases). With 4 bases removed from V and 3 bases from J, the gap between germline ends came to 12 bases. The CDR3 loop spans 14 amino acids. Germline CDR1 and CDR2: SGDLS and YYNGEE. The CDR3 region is CASSPGWETDTQYF. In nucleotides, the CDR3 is TGTGCCAGCAGCCCGGGTTGGGAGACAGATACGCAGTATTTT. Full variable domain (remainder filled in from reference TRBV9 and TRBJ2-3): DSGVTQTPKHLITATGQRVTLRCSPRSGDLSVYWYQQSLDQGLQFLIQYYNGEERAKGNILERFSAQQFPDLHSELNLSSLELGDSALYFCASSPGWETDTQYFGPGTRLTVL.

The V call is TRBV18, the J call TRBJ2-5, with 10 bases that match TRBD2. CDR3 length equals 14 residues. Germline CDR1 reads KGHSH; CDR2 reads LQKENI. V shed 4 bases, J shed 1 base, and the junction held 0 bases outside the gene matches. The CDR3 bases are TGTGCCAGCTCACGGACTAGCGGCCAAGAGACCCAGTACTTC. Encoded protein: CASSRTSGQETQYF.

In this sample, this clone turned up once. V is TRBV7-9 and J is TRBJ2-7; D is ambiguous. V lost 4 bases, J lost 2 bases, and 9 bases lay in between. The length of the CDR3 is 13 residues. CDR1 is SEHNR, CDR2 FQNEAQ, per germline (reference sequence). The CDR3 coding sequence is TGTGCCAGCAGCTGGGCAGTTACCTACGAGCAGTACTTC. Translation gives CASSWAVTYEQYF.

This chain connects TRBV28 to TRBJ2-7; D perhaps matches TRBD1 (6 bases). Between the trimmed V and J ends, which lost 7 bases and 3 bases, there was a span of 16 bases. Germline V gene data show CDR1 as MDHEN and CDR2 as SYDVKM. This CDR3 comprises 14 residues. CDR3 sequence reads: CASNDGGQVYEQYF. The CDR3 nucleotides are TGTGCCAGCAATGATGGGGGACAAGTCTACGAGCAGTACTTC.

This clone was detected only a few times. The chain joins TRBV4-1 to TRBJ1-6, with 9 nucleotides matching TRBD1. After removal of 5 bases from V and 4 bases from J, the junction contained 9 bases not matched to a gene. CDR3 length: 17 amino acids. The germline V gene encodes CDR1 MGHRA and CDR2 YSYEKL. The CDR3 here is CASSNQQGAYYNSPLHF. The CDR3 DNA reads TGCGCCAGCAGCAACCAACAGGGGGCGTATTATAATTCACCCCTCCACTTT.

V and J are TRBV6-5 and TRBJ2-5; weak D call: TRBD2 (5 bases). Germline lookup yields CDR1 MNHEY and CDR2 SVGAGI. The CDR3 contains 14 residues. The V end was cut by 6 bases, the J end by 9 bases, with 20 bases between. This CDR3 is CASRTHGVGVAQYF. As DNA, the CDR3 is TGTGCCAGCAGAACCCACGGGGTTGGAGTGGCCCAGTACTTC.

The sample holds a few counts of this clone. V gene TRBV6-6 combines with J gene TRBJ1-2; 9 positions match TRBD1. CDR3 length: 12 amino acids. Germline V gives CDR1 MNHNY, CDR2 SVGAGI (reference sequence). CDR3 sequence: CAGDRDLYGYTF. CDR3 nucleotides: TGTGCGGGGGACAGGGATCTCTATGGCTACACCTTC.

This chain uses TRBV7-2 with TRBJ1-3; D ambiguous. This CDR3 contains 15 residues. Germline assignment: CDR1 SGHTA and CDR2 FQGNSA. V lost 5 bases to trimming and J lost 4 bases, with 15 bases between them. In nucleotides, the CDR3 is TGTGCCAGCAGCCTATACTCAGGTTACGGAAACACCATATATTTT. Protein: CASSLYSGYGNTIYF.

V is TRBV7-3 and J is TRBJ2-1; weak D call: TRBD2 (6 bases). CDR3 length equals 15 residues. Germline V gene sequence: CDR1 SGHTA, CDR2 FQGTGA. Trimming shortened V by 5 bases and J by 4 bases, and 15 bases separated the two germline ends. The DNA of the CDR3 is TGTGCCAGCAGCCCCAGAGCTGGGGGGTACAATGAGCAGTTCTTC. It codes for CASSPRAGGYNEQFF. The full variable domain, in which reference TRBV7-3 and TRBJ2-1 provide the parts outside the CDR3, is GAGVSQTPSNKVTEKGKYVELRCDPISGHTALYWYRQSLGQGPEFLIYFQGTGAADDSGLPNDRFFAVRPEGSVSTLKIQRTERGDSAVYLCASSPRAGGYNEQFFGPGTRLTVL.

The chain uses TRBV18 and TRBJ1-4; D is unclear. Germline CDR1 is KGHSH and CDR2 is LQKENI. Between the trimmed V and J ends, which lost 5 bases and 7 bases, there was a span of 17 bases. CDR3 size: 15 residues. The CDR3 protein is CASSGSGLVREKLFF. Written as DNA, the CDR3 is TGTGCCAGCTCAGGATCAGGTCTCGTTCGTGAAAAACTGTTTTTT.

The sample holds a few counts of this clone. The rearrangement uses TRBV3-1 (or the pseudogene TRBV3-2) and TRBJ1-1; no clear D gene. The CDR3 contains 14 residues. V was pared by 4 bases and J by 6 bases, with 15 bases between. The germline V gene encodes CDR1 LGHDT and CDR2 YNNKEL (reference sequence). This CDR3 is CASSPAGSWSEAFF. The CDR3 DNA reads TGTGCCAGCAGCCCGGCGGGAAGTTGGTCTGAAGCTTTCTTT.

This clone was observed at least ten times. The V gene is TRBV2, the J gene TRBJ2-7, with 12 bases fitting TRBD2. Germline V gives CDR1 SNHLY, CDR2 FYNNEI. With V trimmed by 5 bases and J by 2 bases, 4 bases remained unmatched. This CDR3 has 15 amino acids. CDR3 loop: CASSPGTSGPYEQYF. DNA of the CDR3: TGTGCCAGCAGTCCCGGGACTAGCGGGCCCTACGAGCAGTACTTC.

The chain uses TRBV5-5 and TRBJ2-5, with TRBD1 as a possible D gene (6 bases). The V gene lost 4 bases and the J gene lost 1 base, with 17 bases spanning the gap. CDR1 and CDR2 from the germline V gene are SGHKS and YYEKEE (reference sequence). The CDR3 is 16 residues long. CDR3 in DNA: TGTGCCAGCAGCCCGACCAACGGACAGATCCAAGAGACCCAGTACTTC. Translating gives CASSPTNGQIQETQYF.

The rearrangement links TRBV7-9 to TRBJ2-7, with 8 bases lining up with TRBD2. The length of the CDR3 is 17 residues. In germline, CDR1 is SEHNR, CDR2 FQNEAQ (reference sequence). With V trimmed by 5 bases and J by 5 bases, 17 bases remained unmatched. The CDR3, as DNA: TGTGCCAGCAGCCCTAATATCGTAAGCGGGAGATGGAACGAGCAGTACTTC. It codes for CASSPNIVSGRWNEQYF. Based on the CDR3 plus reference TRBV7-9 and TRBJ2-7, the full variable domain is DTGVSQNPRHKITKRGQNVTFRCDPISEHNRLYWYRQTLGQGPEFLTYFQNEAQLEKSRLLSDRFSAERPKGSFSTLEIQRTEQGDSAMYLCASSPNIVSGRWNEQYFGPGTRLTVT.

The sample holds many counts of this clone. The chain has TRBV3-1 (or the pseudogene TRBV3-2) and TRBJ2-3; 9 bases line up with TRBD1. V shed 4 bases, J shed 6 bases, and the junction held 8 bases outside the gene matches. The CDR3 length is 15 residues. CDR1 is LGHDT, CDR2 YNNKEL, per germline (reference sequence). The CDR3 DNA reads TGTGCCAGCAGCCCTGGGACAGGGTGGTTGGATACGCAGTATTTT. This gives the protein CASSPGTGWLDTQYF.

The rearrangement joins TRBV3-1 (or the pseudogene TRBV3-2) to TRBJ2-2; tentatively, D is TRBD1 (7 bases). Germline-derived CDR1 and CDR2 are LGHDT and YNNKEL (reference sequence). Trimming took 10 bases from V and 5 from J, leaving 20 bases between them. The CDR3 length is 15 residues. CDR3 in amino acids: CATNGRGGRTGELFF. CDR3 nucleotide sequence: TGTGCCACCAACGGGAGAGGGGGCCGGACCGGGGAGCTGTTTTTT.

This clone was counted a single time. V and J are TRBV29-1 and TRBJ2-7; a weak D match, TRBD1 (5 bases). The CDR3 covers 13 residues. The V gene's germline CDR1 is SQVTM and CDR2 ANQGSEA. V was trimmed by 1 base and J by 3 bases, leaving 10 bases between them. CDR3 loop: CSVEGQTSYEQYF. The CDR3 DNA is TGCAGCGTTGAAGGACAGACCAGCTACGAGCAGTACTTC.

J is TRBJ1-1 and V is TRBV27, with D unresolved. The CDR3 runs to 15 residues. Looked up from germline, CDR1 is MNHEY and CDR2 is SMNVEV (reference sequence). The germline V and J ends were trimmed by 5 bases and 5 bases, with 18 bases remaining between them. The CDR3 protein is CASSVVPGPYTEAFF. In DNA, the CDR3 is TGTGCCAGCAGTGTTGTCCCTGGCCCGTATACTGAAGCTTTCTTT.

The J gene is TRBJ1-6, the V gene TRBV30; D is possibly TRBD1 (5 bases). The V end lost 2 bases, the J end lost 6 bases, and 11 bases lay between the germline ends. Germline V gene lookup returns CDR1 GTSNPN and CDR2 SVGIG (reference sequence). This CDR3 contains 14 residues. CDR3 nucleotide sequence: TGTGCCTGGAGTCCGGGACTCATTAATTCACCCCTCCACTTT. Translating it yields CAWSPGLINSPLHF.

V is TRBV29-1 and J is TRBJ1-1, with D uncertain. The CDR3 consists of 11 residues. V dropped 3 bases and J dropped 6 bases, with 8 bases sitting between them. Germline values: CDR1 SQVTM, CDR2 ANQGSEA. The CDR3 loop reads CSVDLQAEAFF. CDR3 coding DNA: TGCAGCGTTGATCTCCAGGCTGAAGCTTTCTTT. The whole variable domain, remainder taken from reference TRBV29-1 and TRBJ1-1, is SAVISQKPSRDICQRGTSLTIQCQVDSQVTMMFWYRQQPGQSLTLIATANQGSEATYESGFVIDKFPISRPNLTFSTLTVSNMSPEDSSIYLCSVDLQAEAFFGQGTRLTVV.

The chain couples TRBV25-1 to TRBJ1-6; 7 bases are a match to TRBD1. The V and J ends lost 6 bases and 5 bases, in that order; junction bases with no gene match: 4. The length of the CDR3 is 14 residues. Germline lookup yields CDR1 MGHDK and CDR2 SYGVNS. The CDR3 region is CASRSGQDNSPLHF. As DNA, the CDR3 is TGTGCCAGCAGGTCTGGACAGGATAATTCACCCCTCCACTTT. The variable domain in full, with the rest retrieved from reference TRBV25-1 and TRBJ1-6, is EADIYQTPRYLVIGTGKKITLECSQTMGHDKMYWYQQDPGMELHLIHYSYGVNSTEKGDLSSESTVSRIRTEHFPLTLESARPSHTSQYLCASRSGQDNSPLHFGNGTRLTVT.

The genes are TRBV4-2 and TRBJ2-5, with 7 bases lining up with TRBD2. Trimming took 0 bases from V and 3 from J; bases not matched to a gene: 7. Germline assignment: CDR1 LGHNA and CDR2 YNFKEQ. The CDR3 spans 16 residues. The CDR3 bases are TGTGCCAGCAGCCAAGAACTAAGGCTAGCGGAAGAGACCCAGTACTTC. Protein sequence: CASSQELRLAEETQYF.

DNA of the CDR3: TGTGCCAGCAGCGTAGACGGTTATACCCCGATCCAGAACACTGAAGCTTTCTTT. It specifies CASSVDGYTPIQNTEAFF. This rearrangement joins TRBV9 to TRBJ1-1; D is ambiguous. CDR1 is SGDLS, CDR2 YYNGEE, per germline. V shed 0 bases and J shed 1 base, with 19 bases lying between them. The CDR3 consists of 18 residues. Full variable domain (outside the CDR3, taken from reference TRBV9 and TRBJ1-1): DSGVTQTPKHLITATGQRVTLRCSPRSGDLSVYWYQQSLDQGLQFLIQYYNGEERAKGNILERFSAQQFPDLHSELNLSSLELGDSALYFCASSVDGYTPIQNTEAFFGQGTRLTVV.